This TCR beta chain was documented in a study of shared clonotypes between healthy human individuals. What was sequenced on ten immunoSEQ deep assay plates was unsorted PBMC DNA. Profiled with immunoSEQ multiplex PCR; TCRdb holds only in-frame clones, not every one. The repertoire holds about 480,000 clones, with about 79% as singletons. The CDR3 sequence is 14 residues long. V was clipped by 1 base and J by 8 bases, with 12 bases between them. Germline loops: CDR1 SGHDN, CDR2 FVKESK. The source is a woman aged 40 to 50 in good health. Some clones in this sample may be carry-over from other donors' samples. The chain carries TRBV14 and TRBJ2-1; D call uncertain. The sample consisted of PBMCs. CDR3 residues: CASSQVRVEYEQFF. The CDR3 DNA reads TGTGCCAGCAGCCAAGTGCGCGTCGAGTATGAGCAGTTCTTC.